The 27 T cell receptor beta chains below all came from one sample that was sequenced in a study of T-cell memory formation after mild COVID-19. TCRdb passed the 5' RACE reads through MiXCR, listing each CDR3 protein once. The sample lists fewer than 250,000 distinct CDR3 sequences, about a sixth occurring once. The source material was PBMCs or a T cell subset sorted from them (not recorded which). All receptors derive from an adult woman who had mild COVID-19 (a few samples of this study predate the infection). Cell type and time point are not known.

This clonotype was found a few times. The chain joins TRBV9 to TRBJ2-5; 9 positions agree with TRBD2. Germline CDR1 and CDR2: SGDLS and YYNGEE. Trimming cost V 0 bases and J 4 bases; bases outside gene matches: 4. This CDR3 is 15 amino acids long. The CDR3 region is CASSVDSGRGETQYF. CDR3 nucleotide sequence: TGTGCCAGCAGCGTAGATAGCGGGAGAGGAGAGACCCAGTACTTC. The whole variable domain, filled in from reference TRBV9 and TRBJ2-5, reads DSGVTQTPKHLITATGQRVTLRCSPRSGDLSVYWYQQSLDQGLQFLIQYYNGEERAKGNILERFSAQQFPDLHSELNLSSLELGDSALYFCASSVDSGRGETQYFGPGTRLLVL.

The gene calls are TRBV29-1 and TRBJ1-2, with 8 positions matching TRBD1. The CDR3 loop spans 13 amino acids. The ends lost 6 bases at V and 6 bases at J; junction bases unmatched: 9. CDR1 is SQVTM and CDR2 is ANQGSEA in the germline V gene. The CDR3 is CSVGAGGSHGYTF. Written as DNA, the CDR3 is TGCAGCGTCGGCGCAGGGGGCTCCCATGGCTACACCTTC.

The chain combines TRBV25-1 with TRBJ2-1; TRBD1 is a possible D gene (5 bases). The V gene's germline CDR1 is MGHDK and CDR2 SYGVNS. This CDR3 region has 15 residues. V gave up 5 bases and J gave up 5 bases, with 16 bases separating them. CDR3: CASSSRQGRDNEQFF. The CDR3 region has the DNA TGTGCCAGCAGTTCCAGGCAGGGCCGCGACAATGAGCAGTTCTTC.

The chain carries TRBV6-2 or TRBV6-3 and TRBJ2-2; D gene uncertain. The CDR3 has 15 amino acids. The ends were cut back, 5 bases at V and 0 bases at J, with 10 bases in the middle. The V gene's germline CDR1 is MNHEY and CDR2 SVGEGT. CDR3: CASSNRRPNTGELFF. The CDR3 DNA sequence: TGTGCCAGCAGTAACAGACGCCCGAACACCGGGGAGCTGTTTTTT.

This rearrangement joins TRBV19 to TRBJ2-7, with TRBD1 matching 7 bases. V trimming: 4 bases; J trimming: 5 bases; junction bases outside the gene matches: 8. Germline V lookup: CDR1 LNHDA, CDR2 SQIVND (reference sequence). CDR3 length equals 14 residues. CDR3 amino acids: CASSTDRDSHEQYF. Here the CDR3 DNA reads TGTGCCAGTAGTACAGACAGGGATTCCCACGAGCAGTACTTC.

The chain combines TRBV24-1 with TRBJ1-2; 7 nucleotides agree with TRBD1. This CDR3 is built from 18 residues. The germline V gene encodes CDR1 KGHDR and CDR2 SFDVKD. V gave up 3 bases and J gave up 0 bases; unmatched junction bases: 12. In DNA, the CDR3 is TGTGCCACCAGTGATCCCCGGGACAGCGGACGAGCTAACTATGGCTACACCTTC. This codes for CATSDPRDSGRANYGYTF.

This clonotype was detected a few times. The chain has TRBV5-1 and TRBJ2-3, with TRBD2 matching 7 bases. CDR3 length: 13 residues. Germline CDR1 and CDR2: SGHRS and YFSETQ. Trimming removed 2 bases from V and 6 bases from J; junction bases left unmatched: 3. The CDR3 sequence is CASSFSGRDTQYF. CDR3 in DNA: TGCGCCAGCAGCTTTTCCGGGAGGGATACGCAGTATTTT.

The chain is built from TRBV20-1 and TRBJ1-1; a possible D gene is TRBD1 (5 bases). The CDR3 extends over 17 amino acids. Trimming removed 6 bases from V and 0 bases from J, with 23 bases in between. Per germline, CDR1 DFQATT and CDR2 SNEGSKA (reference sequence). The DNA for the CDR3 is TGCAGTGCGTATATCCCGCTGAAAACAGGAGTGAACACTGAAGCTTTCTTT. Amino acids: CSAYIPLKTGVNTEAFF.

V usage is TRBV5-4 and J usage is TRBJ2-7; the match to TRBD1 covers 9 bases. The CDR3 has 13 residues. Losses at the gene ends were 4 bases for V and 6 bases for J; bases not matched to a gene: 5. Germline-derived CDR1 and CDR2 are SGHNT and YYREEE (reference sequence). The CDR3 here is CASSRDRAGEQYF. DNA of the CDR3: TGTGCCAGCAGCCGGGACAGGGCAGGCGAGCAGTACTTC. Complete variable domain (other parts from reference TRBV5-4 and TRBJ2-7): ETGVTQSPTHLIKTRGQQVTLRCSSQSGHNTVSWYQQALGQGPQFIFQYYREEENGRGNFPPRFSGLQFPNYSSELNVNALELDDSALYLCASSRDRAGEQYFGPGTRLTVT.

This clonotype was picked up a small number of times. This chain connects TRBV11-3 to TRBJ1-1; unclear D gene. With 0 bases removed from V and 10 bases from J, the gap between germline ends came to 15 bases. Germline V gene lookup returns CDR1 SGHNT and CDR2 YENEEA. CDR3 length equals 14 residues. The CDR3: CASSLDSALPLAFF. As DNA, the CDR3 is TGTGCCAGCAGCTTAGATTCAGCTTTACCGCTAGCTTTCTTT.

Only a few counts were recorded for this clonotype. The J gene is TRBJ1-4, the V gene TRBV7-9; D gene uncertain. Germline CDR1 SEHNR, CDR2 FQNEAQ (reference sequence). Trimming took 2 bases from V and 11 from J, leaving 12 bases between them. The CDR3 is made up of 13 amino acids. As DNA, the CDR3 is TGTGCCAGCAGCTTACGCGCGAAGGAGAAACTGTTTTTT. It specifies CASSLRAKEKLFF.

The CDR3 loop is CASSLVSGSAGYTF. CDR3 DNA: TGTGCCAGCAGCTTAGTGTCAGGGTCCGCTGGCTACACCTTC. This chain joins TRBV7-9 and TRBJ1-2; weak D call: TRBD1 (5 bases). V lost 1 base, J lost 7 bases, and 13 bases lay in between. The CDR3 is made up of 14 amino acids. Looked up from germline, CDR1 is SEHNR and CDR2 is FQNEAQ (reference sequence).

The CDR3 DNA is TGTGCCAGCTCACCACCCCGGGGGGCGGGTCAGCCCCAGCATTTT. The encoded protein is CASSPPRGAGQPQHF. This chain links TRBV18 with TRBJ1-5, with TRBD1 as a possible D gene (6 bases). Trimming removed 0 bases from V and 6 bases from J, with 12 bases in between. CDR1 and CDR2 (germline): KGHSH, LQKENI. The CDR3 spans 15 residues.

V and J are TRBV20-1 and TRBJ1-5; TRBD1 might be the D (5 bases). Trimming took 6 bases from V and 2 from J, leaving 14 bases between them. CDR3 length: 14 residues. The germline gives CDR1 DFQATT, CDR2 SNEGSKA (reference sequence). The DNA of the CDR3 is TGCAGTGCCATCGAGGGGCTTGGCAATCAGCCCCAGCATTTT. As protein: CSAIEGLGNQPQHF.

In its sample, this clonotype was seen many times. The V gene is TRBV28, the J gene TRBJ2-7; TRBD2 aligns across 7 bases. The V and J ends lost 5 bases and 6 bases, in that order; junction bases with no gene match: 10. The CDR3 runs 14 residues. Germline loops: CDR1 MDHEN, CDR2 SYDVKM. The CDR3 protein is CASSLSGIKAEQYF. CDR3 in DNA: TGTGCCAGCAGTCTCAGCGGGATAAAGGCCGAGCAGTACTTC.

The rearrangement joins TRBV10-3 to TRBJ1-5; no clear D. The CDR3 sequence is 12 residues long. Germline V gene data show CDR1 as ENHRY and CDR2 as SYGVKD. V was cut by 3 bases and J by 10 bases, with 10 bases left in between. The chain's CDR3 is CAISDLRSPQHF. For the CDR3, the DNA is TGTGCCATCAGTGACCTTAGATCACCCCAGCATTTT.

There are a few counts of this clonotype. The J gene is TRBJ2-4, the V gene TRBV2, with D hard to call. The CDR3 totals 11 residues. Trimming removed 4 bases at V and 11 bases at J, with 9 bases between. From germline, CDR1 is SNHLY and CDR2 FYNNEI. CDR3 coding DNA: TGTGCCAGCAGTGTTGGTTACCTTCAGTACTTC. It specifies CASSVGYLQYF. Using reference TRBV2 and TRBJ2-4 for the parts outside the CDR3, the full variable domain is EPEVTQTPSHQVTQMGQEVILRCVPISNHLYFYWYRQILGQKVEFLVSFYNNEISEKSEIFDDQFSVERPDGSNFTLKIRSTKLEDSAMYFCASSVGYLQYFGAGTRLSVL.

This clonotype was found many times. In nucleotides, the CDR3 is TGTGCCAGCAGCTTAGCGGGGGGGCGCACAGATACGCAGTATTTT. Its translation: CASSLAGGRTDTQYF. The chain is built from TRBV11-2 and TRBJ2-3; 8 positions agree with TRBD2. CDR1 is SGHAT, CDR2 FQNNGV, per germline. This CDR3 is 15 amino acids long. J gave up 1 base and V 1 base, and 1 base lay outside the gene matches. Full variable domain (outside the CDR3, taken from reference TRBV11-2 and TRBJ2-3): EAGVAQSPRYKIIEKRQSVAFWCNPISGHATLYWYQQILGQGPKLLIQFQNNGVVDDSQLPKDRFSAERLKGVDSTLKIQPAKLEDSAVYLCASSLAGGRTDTQYFGPGTRLTVL.

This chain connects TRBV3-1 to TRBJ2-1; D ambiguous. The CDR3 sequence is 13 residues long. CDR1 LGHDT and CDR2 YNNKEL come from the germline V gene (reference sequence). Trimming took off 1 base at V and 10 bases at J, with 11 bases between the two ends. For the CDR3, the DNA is TGTGCCAGCAGCCAAGGGCGAGTAGAGGAGCAGTTCTTC. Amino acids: CASSQGRVEEQFF.

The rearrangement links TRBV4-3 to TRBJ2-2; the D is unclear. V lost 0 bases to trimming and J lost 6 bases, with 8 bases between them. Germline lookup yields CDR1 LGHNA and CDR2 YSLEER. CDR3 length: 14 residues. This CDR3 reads CASSQERRAGELFF. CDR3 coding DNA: TGCGCCAGCAGCCAAGAACGAAGGGCCGGGGAGCTGTTTTTT.

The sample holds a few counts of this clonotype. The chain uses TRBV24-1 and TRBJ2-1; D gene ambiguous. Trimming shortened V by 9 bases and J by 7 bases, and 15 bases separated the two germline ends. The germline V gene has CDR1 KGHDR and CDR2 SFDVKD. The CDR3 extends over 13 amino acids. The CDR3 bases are TGTGCCACCGCACCTTACAATGAGAATGAGCAGTTCTTC. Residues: CATAPYNENEQFF.

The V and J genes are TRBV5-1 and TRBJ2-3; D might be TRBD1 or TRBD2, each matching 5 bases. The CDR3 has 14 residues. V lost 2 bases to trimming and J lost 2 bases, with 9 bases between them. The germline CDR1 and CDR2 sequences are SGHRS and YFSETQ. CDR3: CASSFRDPTDTQYF. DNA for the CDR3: TGCGCCAGCAGCTTCCGGGACCCCACAGATACGCAGTATTTT.

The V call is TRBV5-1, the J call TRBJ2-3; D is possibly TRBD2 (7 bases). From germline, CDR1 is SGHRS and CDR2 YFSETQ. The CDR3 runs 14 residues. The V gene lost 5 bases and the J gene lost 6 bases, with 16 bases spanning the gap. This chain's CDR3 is CASSLRGAGDTQYF. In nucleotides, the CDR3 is TGCGCCAGCAGTCTTCGGGGGGCCGGGGATACGCAGTATTTT.

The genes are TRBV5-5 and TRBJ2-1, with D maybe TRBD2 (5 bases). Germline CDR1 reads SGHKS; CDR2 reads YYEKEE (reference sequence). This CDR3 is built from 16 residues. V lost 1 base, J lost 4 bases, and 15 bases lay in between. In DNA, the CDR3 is TGTGCCAGCAGCTTGATCCGGGATAGACGGTACAATGAGCAGTTCTTC. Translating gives CASSLIRDRRYNEQFF.

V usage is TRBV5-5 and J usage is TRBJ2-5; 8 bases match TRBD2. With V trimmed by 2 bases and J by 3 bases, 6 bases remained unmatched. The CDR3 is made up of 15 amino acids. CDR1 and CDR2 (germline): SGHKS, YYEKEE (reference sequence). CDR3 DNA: TGTGCCAGCAGCTTTGTACCGCGGGGGGAAGAGACCCAGTACTTC. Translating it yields CASSFVPRGEETQYF.

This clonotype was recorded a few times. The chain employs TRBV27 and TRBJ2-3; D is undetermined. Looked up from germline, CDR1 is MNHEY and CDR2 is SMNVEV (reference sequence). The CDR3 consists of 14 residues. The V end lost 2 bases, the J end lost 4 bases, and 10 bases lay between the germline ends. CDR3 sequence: CASSLERVADTQYF. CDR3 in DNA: TGTGCCAGCAGTTTAGAAAGGGTTGCAGATACGCAGTATTTT.

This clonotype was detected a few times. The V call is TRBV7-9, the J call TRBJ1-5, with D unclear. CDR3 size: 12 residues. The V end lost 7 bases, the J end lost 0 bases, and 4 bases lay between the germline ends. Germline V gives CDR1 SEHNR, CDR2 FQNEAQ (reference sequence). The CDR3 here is CASTFSNQPQHF. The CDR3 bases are TGTGCCAGCACCTTTAGCAATCAGCCCCAGCATTTT.